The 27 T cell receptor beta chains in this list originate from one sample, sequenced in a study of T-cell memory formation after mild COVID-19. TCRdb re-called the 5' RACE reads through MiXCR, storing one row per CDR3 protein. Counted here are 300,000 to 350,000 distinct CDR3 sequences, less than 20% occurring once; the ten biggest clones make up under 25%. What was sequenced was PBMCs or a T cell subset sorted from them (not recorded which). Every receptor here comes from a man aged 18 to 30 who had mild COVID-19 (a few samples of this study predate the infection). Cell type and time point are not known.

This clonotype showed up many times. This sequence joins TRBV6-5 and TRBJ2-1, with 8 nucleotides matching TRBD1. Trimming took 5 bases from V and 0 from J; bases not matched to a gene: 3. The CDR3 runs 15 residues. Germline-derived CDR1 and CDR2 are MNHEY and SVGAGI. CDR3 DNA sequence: TGTGCCAGCAGTCAAACAGGGGGCTCCTACAATGAGCAGTTCTTC. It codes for CASSQTGGSYNEQFF.

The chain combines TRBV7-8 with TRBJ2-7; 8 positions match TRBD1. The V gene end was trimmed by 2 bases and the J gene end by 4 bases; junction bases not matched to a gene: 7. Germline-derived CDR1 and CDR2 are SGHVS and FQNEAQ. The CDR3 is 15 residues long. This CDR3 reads CASSLWSTGVYEQYV. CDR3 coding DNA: TGTGCCAGCAGCTTATGGTCGACAGGGGTTTACGAGCAGTACGTC.

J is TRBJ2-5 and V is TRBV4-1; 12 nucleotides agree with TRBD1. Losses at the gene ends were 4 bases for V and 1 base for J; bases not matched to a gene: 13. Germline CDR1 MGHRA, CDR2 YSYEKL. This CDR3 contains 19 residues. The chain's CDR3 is CASSRGTGGSRRFQETQYF. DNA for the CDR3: TGCGCCAGCAGCCGGGGGACAGGGGGCTCCCGGCGATTCCAAGAGACCCAGTACTTC.

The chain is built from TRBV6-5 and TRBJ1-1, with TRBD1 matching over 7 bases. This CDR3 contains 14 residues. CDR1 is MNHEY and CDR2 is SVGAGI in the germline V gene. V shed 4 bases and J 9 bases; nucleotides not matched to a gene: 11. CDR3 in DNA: TGTGCCAGCAGTTTAGGAGGGGACAGCTTACAAGCTTTCTTT. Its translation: CASSLGGDSLQAFF.

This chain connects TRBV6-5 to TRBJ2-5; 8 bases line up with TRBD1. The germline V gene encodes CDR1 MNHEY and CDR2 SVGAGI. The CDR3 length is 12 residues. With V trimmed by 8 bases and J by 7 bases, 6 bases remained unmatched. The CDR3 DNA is TGTGCCAGCGGGACAGGTCAGGGGACCCAGTACTTC. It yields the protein CASGTGQGTQYF.

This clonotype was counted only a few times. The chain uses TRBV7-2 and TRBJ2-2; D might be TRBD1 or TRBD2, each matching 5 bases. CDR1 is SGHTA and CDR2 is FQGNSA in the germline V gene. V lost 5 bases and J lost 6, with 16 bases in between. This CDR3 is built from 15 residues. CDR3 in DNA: TGTGCCAGCAGCCTTCGGGGTTGGGACGCCGGGGAGCTGTTTTTT. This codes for CASSLRGWDAGELFF.

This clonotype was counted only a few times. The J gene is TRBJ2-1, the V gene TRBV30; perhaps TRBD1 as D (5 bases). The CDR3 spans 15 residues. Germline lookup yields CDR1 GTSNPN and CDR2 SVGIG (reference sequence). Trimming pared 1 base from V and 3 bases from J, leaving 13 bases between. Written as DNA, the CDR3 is TGTGCCTGGAGTGCAAGGCAGGGCGTCTACAATGAGCAGTTCTTC. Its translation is CAWSARQGVYNEQFF.

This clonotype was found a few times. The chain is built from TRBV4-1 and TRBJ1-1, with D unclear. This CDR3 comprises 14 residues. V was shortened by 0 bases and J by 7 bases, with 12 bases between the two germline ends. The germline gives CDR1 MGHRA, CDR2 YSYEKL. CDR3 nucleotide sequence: TGCGCCAGCAGCCAAGACCCGGGCCAGGATGAAGCTTTCTTT. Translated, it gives CASSQDPGQDEAFF.

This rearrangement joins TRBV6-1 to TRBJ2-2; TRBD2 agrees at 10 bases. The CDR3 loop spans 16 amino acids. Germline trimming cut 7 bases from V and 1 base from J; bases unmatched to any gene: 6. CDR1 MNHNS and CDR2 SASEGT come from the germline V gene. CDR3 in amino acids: CASTWTSGMNTGELFF. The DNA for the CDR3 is TGTGCCAGCACTTGGACTAGCGGCATGAACACCGGGGAGCTGTTTTTT.

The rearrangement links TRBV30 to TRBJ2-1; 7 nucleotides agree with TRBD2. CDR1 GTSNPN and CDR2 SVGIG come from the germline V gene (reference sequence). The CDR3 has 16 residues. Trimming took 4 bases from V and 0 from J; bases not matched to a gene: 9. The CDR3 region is CAWTPAGTLSYNEQFF. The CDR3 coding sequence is TGTGCCTGGACCCCAGCGGGAACGCTCTCCTACAATGAGCAGTTCTTC.

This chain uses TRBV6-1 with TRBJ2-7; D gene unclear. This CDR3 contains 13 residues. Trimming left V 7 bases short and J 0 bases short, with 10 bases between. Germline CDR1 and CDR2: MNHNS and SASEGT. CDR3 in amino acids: CASKTYASYEQYF. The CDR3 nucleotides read TGTGCCAGCAAAACCTACGCCTCCTACGAGCAGTACTTC.

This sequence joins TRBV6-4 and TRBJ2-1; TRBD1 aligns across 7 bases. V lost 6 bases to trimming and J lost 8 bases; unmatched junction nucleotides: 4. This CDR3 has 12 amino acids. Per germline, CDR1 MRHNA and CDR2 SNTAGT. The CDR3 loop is CASSNRGDEQFF. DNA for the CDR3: TGTGCCAGCAGCAACAGGGGAGATGAGCAGTTCTTC.

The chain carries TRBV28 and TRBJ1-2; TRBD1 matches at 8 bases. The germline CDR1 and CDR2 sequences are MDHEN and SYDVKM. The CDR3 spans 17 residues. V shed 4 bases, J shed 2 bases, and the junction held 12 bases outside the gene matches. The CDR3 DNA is TGTGCCAGCAGTTCCCCGTCGAGCGGGACAGGCAACTATGGCTACACCTTC. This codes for CASSSPSSGTGNYGYTF.

CDR3 region: CASSLEAPNEAFF. The CDR3 DNA reads as TGTGCCAGCAGCTTAGAGGCGCCAAATGAAGCTTTCTTT. V usage is TRBV7-9 and J usage is TRBJ1-1; D is undetermined. The germline CDR1 and CDR2 sequences are SEHNR and FQNEAQ (reference sequence). CDR3 length: 13 amino acids. With 1 base removed from V and 7 bases from J, the gap between germline ends came to 10 bases.

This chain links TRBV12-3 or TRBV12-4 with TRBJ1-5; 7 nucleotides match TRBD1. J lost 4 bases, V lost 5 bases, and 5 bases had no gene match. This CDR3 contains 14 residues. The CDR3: CASSIQGGNQPQHF. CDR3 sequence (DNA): TGTGCCAGCAGTATTCAGGGGGGGAATCAGCCCCAGCATTTT.

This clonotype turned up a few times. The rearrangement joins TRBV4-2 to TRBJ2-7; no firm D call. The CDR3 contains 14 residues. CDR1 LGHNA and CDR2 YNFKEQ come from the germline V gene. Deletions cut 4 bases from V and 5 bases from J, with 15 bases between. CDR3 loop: CASSRRSLLNEQYF. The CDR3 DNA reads TGTGCCAGCAGCCGACGCTCGCTCCTTAACGAGCAGTACTTC.

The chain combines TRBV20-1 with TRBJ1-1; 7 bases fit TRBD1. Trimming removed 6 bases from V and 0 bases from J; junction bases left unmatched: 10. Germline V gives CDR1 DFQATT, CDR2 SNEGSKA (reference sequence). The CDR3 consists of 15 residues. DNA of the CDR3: TGCAGTGCGAGATCTCCAGGGGGGATGAACACTGAAGCTTTCTTT. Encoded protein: CSARSPGGMNTEAFF.

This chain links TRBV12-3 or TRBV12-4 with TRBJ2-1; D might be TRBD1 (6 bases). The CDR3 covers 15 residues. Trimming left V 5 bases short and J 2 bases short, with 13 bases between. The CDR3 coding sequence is TGTGCCAGCAGTCCCTCGGACAGAGCCTACAATGAGCAGTTCTTC. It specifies CASSPSDRAYNEQFF.

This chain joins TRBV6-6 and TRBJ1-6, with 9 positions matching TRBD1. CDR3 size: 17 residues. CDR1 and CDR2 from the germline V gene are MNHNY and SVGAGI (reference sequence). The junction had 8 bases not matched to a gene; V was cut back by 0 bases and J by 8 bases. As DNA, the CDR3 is TGTGCCAGCAGTTACTCGAACCCGGACAGGGGCCATTCACCCCTCCACTTT. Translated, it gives CASSYSNPDRGHSPLHF.

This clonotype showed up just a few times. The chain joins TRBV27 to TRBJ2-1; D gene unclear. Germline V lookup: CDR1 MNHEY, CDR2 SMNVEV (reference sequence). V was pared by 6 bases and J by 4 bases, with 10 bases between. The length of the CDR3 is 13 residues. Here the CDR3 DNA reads TGTGCCAGCAGCGACCAGAAATACAATGAGCAGTTCTTC. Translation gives CASSDQKYNEQFF.

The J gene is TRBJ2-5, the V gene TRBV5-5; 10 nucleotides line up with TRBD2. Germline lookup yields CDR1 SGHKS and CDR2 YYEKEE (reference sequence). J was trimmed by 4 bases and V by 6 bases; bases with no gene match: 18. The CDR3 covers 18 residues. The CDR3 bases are TGTGCCAGCACCCCGGGTCGGCTAGCGGGGGCCATGGGAGAGACCCAGTACTTC. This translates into CASTPGRLAGAMGETQYF.

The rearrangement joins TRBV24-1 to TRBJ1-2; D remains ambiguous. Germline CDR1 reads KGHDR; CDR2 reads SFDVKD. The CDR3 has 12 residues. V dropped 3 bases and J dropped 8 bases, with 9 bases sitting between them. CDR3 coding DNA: TGTGCCACCAGTGATAAATTAGGCGGCTACACCTTC. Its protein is CATSDKLGGYTF.

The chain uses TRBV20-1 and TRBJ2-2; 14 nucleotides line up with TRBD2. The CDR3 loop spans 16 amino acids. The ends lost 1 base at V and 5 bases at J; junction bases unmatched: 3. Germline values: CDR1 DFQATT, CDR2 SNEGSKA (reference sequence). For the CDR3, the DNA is TGCAGTGCTAGAGGGACTAGCGGGGGGATTACCGGGGAGCTGTTTTTT. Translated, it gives CSARGTSGGITGELFF.

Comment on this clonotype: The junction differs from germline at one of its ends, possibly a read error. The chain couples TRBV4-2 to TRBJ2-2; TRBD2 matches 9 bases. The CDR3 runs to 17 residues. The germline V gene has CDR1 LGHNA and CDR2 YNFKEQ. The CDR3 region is CASSQRAGGLRTGGLFF. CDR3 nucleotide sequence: TGTGCCAGCAGCCAACGAGCGGGGGGCCTAAGGACCGGGGGGCTGTTTTTT.

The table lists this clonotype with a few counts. This CDR3 is CASSLGHLGGSPLHF. In DNA form, the CDR3 reads TGTGCCAGCAGTTTAGGGCACCTCGGGGGTTCACCCCTCCACTTT. The rearrangement links TRBV27 to TRBJ1-6; D is possibly TRBD1 (5 bases). Germline CDR1 and CDR2: MNHEY and SMNVEV (reference sequence). Trimming pared 2 bases from V and 9 bases from J, leaving 14 bases between. The CDR3 sequence is 15 residues long.

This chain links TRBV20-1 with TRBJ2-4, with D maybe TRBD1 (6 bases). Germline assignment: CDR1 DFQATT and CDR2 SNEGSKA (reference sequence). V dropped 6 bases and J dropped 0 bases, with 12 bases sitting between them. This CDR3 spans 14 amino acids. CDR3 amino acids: CSARDNLAKNIQYF. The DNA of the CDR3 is TGCAGTGCCAGGGACAACCTAGCCAAAAACATTCAGTACTTC.

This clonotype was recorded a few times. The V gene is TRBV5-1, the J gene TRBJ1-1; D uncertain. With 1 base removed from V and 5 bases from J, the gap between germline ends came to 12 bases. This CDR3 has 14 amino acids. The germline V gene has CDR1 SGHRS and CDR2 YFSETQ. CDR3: CASSLREFRTEAFF. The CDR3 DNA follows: TGCGCCAGCAGCTTGCGGGAGTTTAGGACTGAAGCTTTCTTT.